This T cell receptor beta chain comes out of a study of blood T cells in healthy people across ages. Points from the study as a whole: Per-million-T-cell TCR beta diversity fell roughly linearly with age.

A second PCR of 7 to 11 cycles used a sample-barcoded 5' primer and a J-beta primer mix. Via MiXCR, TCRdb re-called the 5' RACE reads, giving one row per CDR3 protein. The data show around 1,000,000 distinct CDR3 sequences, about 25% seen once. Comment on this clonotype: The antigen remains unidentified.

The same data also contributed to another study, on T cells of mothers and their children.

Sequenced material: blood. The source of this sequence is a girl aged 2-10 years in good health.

The CDR3: CSASTGATNTEAFF. CDR3 nucleotide sequence: TGCAGTGCTAGTACTGGGGCCACGAACACTGAAGCTTTCTTT. This rearrangement joins TRBV20-1 to TRBJ1-1; the D gene is possibly TRBD1 (5 bases). Germline CDR1 is DFQATT and CDR2 is SNEGSKA (reference sequence). This CDR3 region has 14 residues. V was clipped by 3 bases and J by 1 base, with 12 bases between them.